One sample yielded the 20 T cell receptor beta chains listed below, sequenced in a study of regulatory T cells in long-lasting Graves disease. Building of the TCR beta libraries involved iRepertoire HTBI primers and Arm-PCR of CDR3 regions. MiXCR was run by TCRdb on the multiplex PCR reads, yielding one entry per CDR3 protein. The profile covers more than 350,000 distinct CDR3 sequences, with under 15% appearing a single time and 16% taken by the ten largest. The time point: newly diagnosed GD, antithyroid drugs for less than 3 months. RNA from PBMCs was the source of the TCR library. The sample also formed part of further work on T cells in Graves' hyperthyroidism and ophthalmopathy.

Sequencing used peripheral blood mononuclear cells (PBMCs), obtained at new diagnosis, from a patient treated with antithyroid drugs. The source of these receptors is a woman in her 30s with Graves disease.

This clonotype was picked up many times. The chain recombines TRBV7-9 with TRBJ2-1; 7 nucleotides match TRBD2. Losses at the gene ends were 1 base for V and 4 bases for J; bases not matched to a gene: 16. CDR1 is SEHNR and CDR2 is FQNEAQ in the germline V gene (reference sequence). The CDR3 spans 19 residues. This CDR3 is CASSLVVPTAGVGYNEQFF. As DNA, the CDR3 is TGTGCCAGCAGCTTAGTTGTGCCCACTGCGGGAGTGGGGTACAATGAGCAGTTCTTC.

The CDR3 spells CAWSVLGDRENIQYF. The CDR3 coding sequence is TGTGCCTGGAGTGTACTTGGGGACAGGGAAAACATTCAGTACTTC. This chain connects TRBV30 to TRBJ2-4; TRBD1 matches 9 bases. Germline V lookup: CDR1 GTSNPN, CDR2 SVGIG (reference sequence). Trimming cost V 0 bases and J 5 bases; bases outside gene matches: 5. The CDR3 has 15 amino acids.

This clonotype has more than one count but fewer than ten. The CDR3, as DNA: TGTGCCATCAGTGGTGGGACAGCTCAGGGGGGTCAGCCCCAGCATTTT. Its protein product is CAISGGTAQGGQPQHF. J is TRBJ1-5 and V is TRBV10-3, with 7 bases matching TRBD1. The germline CDR1 and CDR2 sequences are ENHRY and SYGVKD. CDR3 length: 16 residues. With 4 bases clipped from V and 6 bases from J, the junction kept 12 bases outside the gene matches.

This clonotype was counted ten times or more. V and J are TRBV12-3 or TRBV12-4 and TRBJ2-7, with TRBD2 identical over 14 bases. The CDR3 is 19 residues long. The J segment lost 4 bases and the V segment lost 5 bases, leaving 16 bases of the junction unmatched. The CDR3, as DNA: TGTGCCAGCAGTCATAGGACTAGCGGGAGGCAGACCTTCTGGTACGAGCAGTACTTC. Protein: CASSHRTSGRQTFWYEQYF.

This clonotype was recorded at least ten times. The V call is TRBV2, the J call TRBJ2-1; D not certain. Germline assignment: CDR1 SNHLY and CDR2 FYNNEI. With 9 bases removed from V and 7 bases from J, the gap between germline ends came to 7 bases. This CDR3 contains 10 residues. As DNA, the CDR3 is TGTGCCAGTTTCGGAAATGAGCAGTTCTTC. Protein sequence: CASFGNEQFF.

This clonotype has a handful of counts. The conserved final phenylalanine or tryptophan is absent from the CDR3, which likely points to a read error. V is TRBV10-1 and J is TRBJ2-1, with 7 bases identical to TRBD2. This CDR3 is 14 amino acids long. Trimming cost V 10 bases and J 8 bases; bases outside gene matches: 14. Germline V gene data show CDR1 as WNHNN and CDR2 as SYGVQD (reference sequence). The CDR3 DNA reads TGCGCCACGGGGGAGGGGACTCCCCCCTATGAGCAGTTCTCC. Its translation is CATGEGTPPYEQFS.

The table lists this clonotype with many counts. This chain joins TRBV30 and TRBJ1-5, with D perhaps TRBD1 (6 bases). The CDR3 runs to 13 residues. Germline V gene data show CDR1 as GTSNPN and CDR2 as SVGIG (reference sequence). The V end lost 1 base, the J end lost 4 bases, and 8 bases lay between the germline ends. CDR3 in amino acids: CAWSGGGNQPQHF. CDR3 DNA sequence: TGTGCCTGGAGTGGAGGGGGGAATCAGCCCCAGCATTTT.

Turning to this clonotype: This likely traces to a read error, being one base from a far larger clone. The V gene is TRBV20-1, the J gene TRBJ2-1, with 7 bases identical to TRBD1. The V gene's germline CDR1 is DFQATT and CDR2 SNEGSKA (reference sequence). This CDR3 comprises 13 residues. Germline trimming cut 5 bases from V and 10 bases from J; bases unmatched to any gene: 11. The CDR3 DNA sequence: TGCAGTGCTTCCCGGGACAGCTCCTACGAGCAGTTCTTC. Translation: CSASRDSSYEQFF.

For this clonotype: At one boundary the junction diverges from the germline segment, which might be a read error. The chain carries TRBV7-9 and TRBJ2-7, with D possibly being TRBD2 (5 bases). This CDR3 is 12 amino acids long. CDR1 is SEHNR and CDR2 is FQNEAQ in the germline V gene (reference sequence). The CDR3 spells CASSKPAGDLRF. CDR3 nucleotide sequence: TGTGCCAGCAGCAAACCAGCCGGGGATCTGCGCTTC.

This clonotype has ten or more counts. The V and J genes are TRBV30 and TRBJ2-1; TRBD2 aligns across 10 bases. Germline V gene sequence: CDR1 GTSNPN, CDR2 SVGIG (reference sequence). CDR3 length: 14 residues. Trimming cost V 0 bases and J 10 bases; bases outside gene matches: 6. The CDR3 DNA follows: TGTGCCTGGAGTGTACGTCTAGCGGGAGACGAGCAGTTCTTC. Residues: CAWSVRLAGDEQFF.

CDR3 sequence: CSAGTGGQNTEAFF. CDR3 in DNA: TGCAGCGCCGGGACAGGGGGCCAGAACACTGAAGCTTTCTTT. The chain employs TRBV29-1 and TRBJ1-1; 12 nucleotides agree with TRBD1. This CDR3 has 14 residues. V was clipped by 7 bases and J by 1 base; unmatched bases: 4. Germline V lookup: CDR1 SQVTM, CDR2 ANQGSEA.

This clonotype has only a few counts. The J gene is TRBJ1-2, the V gene TRBV3-1, with a tentative D call TRBD1 (5 bases). The CDR3 spans 15 residues. V was shortened by 1 base and J by 5 bases, with 14 bases between the two germline ends. Looked up from germline, CDR1 is LGHDT and CDR2 is YNNKEL (reference sequence). The CDR3 reads CASSQVGRGAYGYTF. CDR3 DNA sequence: TGTGCCAGCAGCCAAGTCGGGAGGGGAGCTTATGGCTACACCTTC.

This clonotype was observed a single time. The chain carries TRBV28 and TRBJ2-7, with 7 bases that match TRBD1. The CDR3 runs 15 residues. CDR1 and CDR2 from the germline V gene are MDHEN and SYDVKM. Losses at the gene ends were 2 bases for V and 2 bases for J; bases not matched to a gene: 6. In DNA form, the CDR3 reads TGTGCCAGCAGTTTACAAGGGACAGAAACCTACGAGCAGTACTTC. It specifies CASSLQGTETYEQYF.

This clonotype was counted at least ten times. This sequence joins TRBV20-1 and TRBJ1-6, with TRBD1 matching 10 bases. The CDR3 loop spans 15 amino acids. Looked up from germline, CDR1 is DFQATT and CDR2 is SNEGSKA (reference sequence). Trimming at V came to 0 bases and at J to 8 bases, leaving 4 bases not matched to a gene. The CDR3 sequence is CSARDLTGGDSPLHF. In nucleotides, the CDR3 is TGCAGTGCTAGAGACTTGACAGGGGGCGATTCACCCCTCCACTTT.

This clonotype turned up a few times. This chain links TRBV5-1 with TRBJ1-4; D is unclear. CDR1 SGHRS and CDR2 YFSETQ come from the germline V gene. V dropped 0 bases and J dropped 0 bases, with 6 bases sitting between them. The CDR3 is 15 residues long. This CDR3 reads CASSLERATNEKLFF. CDR3 bases: TGCGCCAGCAGCTTGGAGAGGGCAACTAATGAAAAACTGTTTTTT.

The V and J genes are TRBV2 and TRBJ2-3; no firm D call. From germline, CDR1 is SNHLY and CDR2 FYNNEI. The V gene lost 9 bases and the J gene lost 6 bases, with 13 bases spanning the gap. The length of the CDR3 is 12 residues. This CDR3 reads CASSHRRDTQYF. DNA of the CDR3: TGTGCCAGTTCCCACCGCAGGGATACGCAGTATTTT.

This chain connects TRBV5-6 to TRBJ2-1; 11 nucleotides align to TRBD2. CDR1 and CDR2 from the germline V gene are SGHDT and YYEEEE. The ends lost 4 bases at V and 3 bases at J; junction bases unmatched: 3. The CDR3 runs to 15 residues. CDR3 protein: CASSEGLADYNEQFF. In DNA form, the CDR3 reads TGTGCCAGCAGCGAGGGACTAGCGGACTACAATGAGCAGTTCTTC.

This clonotype was seen more than once but under ten times. An end of the junction does not agree with germline; a read error may underlie this. This chain uses TRBV29-1 with TRBJ1-5; unclear D gene. The CDR3 is 12 residues long. Per the germline V gene, CDR1 is SQVTM and CDR2 is ANQGSEA. The CDR3 DNA reads TGCAGCGTTGGGTATAGCAATCAGCCCCCGCATTTT. Translated: CSVGYSNQPPHF.

This clonotype was observed many times. V is TRBV3-1 and J is TRBJ2-2, with TRBD1 identical over 8 bases. Per the germline V gene, CDR1 is LGHDT and CDR2 is YNNKEL (reference sequence). The CDR3 covers 13 residues. The J segment lost 4 bases and the V segment lost 10 bases, leaving 5 bases of the junction unmatched. DNA of the CDR3: TGTGCCACCGGACAGGGTGGCACCGGGGAGCTGTTTTTT. It translates to CATGQGGTGELFF.

This clonotype was counted ten times or more. The chain recombines TRBV11-2 with TRBJ2-7, with D tentatively TRBD2 (5 bases). Germline CDR1 is SGHAT and CDR2 is FQNNGV. V gave up 7 bases and J gave up 6 bases, with 16 bases separating them. The CDR3 length is 13 residues. As DNA, the CDR3 is TGTGCCAGCATTAGGGCACCTCGGGGCGAGCAGTACTTC. It yields the protein CASIRAPRGEQYF.